What follows are 30 T cell receptor beta chains derived from one specimen sequenced in a study of memory CD4+ T cells and cytomegalovirus serostatus. Profiled with immunoSEQ multiplex PCR; TCRdb holds only in-frame clones, not every one. The table records roughly 50,000 clones, over 75% of them present only once. The sort gate was single viable CD3+CD4+CD8-CD45RO+ cells for memory CD4+ T cells. Sequencing used memory CD4+ T cells from blood. The receptors originated from an adult in good health and CMV-seronegative.

J is TRBJ2-4 and V is TRBV10-3; D could derive from TRBD1 or TRBD2 (6 bases each). V was clipped by 3 bases and J by 10 bases, with 22 bases between them. The germline gives CDR1 ENHRY, CDR2 SYGVKD. The CDR3 totals 16 residues. The CDR3 spells CAISDPSGAHGGIQYF. The CDR3 DNA reads as TGTGCCATCAGTGACCCCTCGGGGGCCCACGGAGGGATTCAGTACTTC.

The chain links TRBV5-4 to TRBJ1-2; D not certain. The CDR3 sequence is 11 residues long. CDR1 SGHNT and CDR2 YYREEE come from the germline V gene (reference sequence). Trimming took 0 bases from V and 8 from J, leaving 5 bases between them. The CDR3 is CASSLEGGYTF. The CDR3 DNA is TGTGCCAGCAGCTTGGAGGGCGGCTACACCTTC.

This chain joins TRBV5-6 and TRBJ2-5; D is possibly TRBD2 (6 bases). The CDR3 length is 15 residues. Per germline, CDR1 SGHDT and CDR2 YYEEEE. The V end was cut by 4 bases, the J end by 4 bases, with 17 bases between. The CDR3, as DNA: TGTGCCAGCAGCGTAGCAATCCGGGAGATAGAGACCCAGTACTTC. Amino acids: CASSVAIREIETQYF.

V and J are TRBV2 and TRBJ1-5, with 7 bases fitting TRBD1. The CDR3 is 14 residues long. V trimming: 6 bases; J trimming: 3 bases; junction bases outside the gene matches: 5. Germline V lookup: CDR1 SNHLY, CDR2 FYNNEI. CDR3 nucleotide sequence: TGTGCCAGCAGGCGACAGGGACTCAATCAGCCCCAGCATTTT. Protein product: CASRRQGLNQPQHF. The full variable domain, completed using reference TRBV2 and TRBJ1-5, is EPEVTQTPSHQVTQMGQEVILRCVPISNHLYFYWYRQILGQKVEFLVSFYNNEISEKSEIFDDQFSVERPDGSNFTLKIRSTKLEDSAMYFCASRRQGLNQPQHFGDGTRLSIL.

The V call is TRBV25-1, the J call TRBJ1-2, with 7 bases lining up with TRBD1. V lost 2 bases, J lost 8 bases, and 11 bases stayed unmatched. Germline CDR1 is MGHDK and CDR2 is SYGVNS. This CDR3 has 15 residues. CDR3 residues: CASSELGTAPRGYTF. CDR3 in DNA: TGTGCCAGCAGTGAACTTGGGACAGCACCCAGGGGCTACACCTTC.

This sequence joins TRBV19 and TRBJ1-3, with D perhaps TRBD1 (5 bases). This CDR3 has 18 amino acids. Per germline, CDR1 LNHDA and CDR2 SQIVND (reference sequence). V lost 9 bases and J 0 bases, leaving 24 bases between the germline ends. CDR3 amino acids: CASPTNWWGPSSGNTIYF. Here the CDR3 DNA reads TGTGCCAGCCCCACTAATTGGTGGGGACCTAGCTCTGGAAACACCATATATTTT.

This rearrangement joins TRBV7-6 to TRBJ2-7; 8 bases agree with TRBD1. Losses at the gene ends were 2 bases for V and 6 bases for J; bases not matched to a gene: 6. Germline values: CDR1 SGHVS, CDR2 FNYEAQ. This CDR3 has 14 amino acids. The CDR3 reads CASSLSGGPREQYF. The CDR3 nucleotides are TGTGCCAGCAGCTTATCAGGGGGCCCTCGCGAGCAGTACTTC.

This clone was counted a single time. This chain joins TRBV2 and TRBJ2-1; TRBD2 is a possible D gene (6 bases). Trimming stripped 7 bases from V and 2 bases from J, with 12 bases between. The CDR3 loop spans 14 amino acids. In germline, CDR1 is SNHLY, CDR2 FYNNEI. CDR3 sequence: CASKVGGAYNEQFF. For the CDR3, the DNA is TGTGCCAGCAAGGTGGGCGGGGCCTACAATGAGCAGTTCTTC.

The rearrangement uses TRBV6-1 and TRBJ2-7; TRBD1 matches at 9 bases. V was pared by 6 bases and J by 7 bases, with 13 bases of the junction left unmatched. Looked up from germline, CDR1 is MNHNS and CDR2 is SASEGT. The CDR3 has 15 residues. The CDR3 DNA follows: TGTGCCAGCAGAGGGGTACAGGGGGCCTTTTCTGAGCAGTACTTC. Protein: CASRGVQGAFSEQYF.

This chain connects TRBV6-1 to TRBJ2-7; the D is unclear. The CDR3 is made up of 12 amino acids. The ends were cut back, 6 bases at V and 1 base at J, with 7 bases in the middle. The germline CDR1 and CDR2 sequences are MNHNS and SASEGT. The CDR3 sequence is CASRWGSYEQYF. The CDR3, as DNA: TGTGCCAGCAGATGGGGTTCCTACGAGCAGTACTTC.

The CDR3 nucleotides are TGTGCCAGCAGCTTAGAGGCCCCGCAGAGAGGCTACACCTTC. Its protein is CASSLEAPQRGYTF. The chain carries TRBV7-9 and TRBJ1-2; D ambiguous. CDR3 length equals 14 residues. V dropped 1 base and J dropped 8 bases, with 14 bases sitting between them. Germline V gives CDR1 SEHNR, CDR2 FQNEAQ (reference sequence).

This chain uses TRBV10-1 with TRBJ1-1, with D uncertain. Germline values: CDR1 WNHNN, CDR2 SYGVQD (reference sequence). The CDR3 spans 13 residues. Trimming cost V 6 bases and J 1 base, with 9 bases left between them. The CDR3 region has the DNA TGCGCCAGCAGAGACCTCCCGAACACTGAAGCTTTCTTT. Encoded protein: CASRDLPNTEAFF.

Only a few counts were recorded for this clone. CDR3 DNA sequence: TGTGCCAGCTCAATTGGACAGGGAAACACCGGGGAGCTGTTTTTT. It encodes CASSIGQGNTGELFF. This chain connects TRBV18 to TRBJ2-2; 8 bases map to TRBD1. The V segment lost 5 bases and the J segment 2 bases; nucleotides outside the gene matches: 4. Per germline, CDR1 KGHSH and CDR2 LQKENI. There are 15 residues in the CDR3. Using reference TRBV18 and TRBJ2-2 for the parts outside the CDR3, the full variable domain is NAGVMQNPRHLVRRRGQEARLRCSPMKGHSHVYWYRQLPEEGLKFMVYLQKENIIDESGMPKERFSAEFPKEGPSILRIQQVVRGDSAAYFCASSIGQGNTGELFFGEGSRLTVL.

The chain employs TRBV6-5 and TRBJ2-2; no definite D call. Germline V gives CDR1 MNHEY, CDR2 SVGAGI. CDR3 length: 14 residues. V gave up 0 bases and J gave up 6 bases, with 8 bases separating them. The DNA of the CDR3 is TGTGCCAGCAGTTACTCCTTGGGCGCCGGGGAGCTGTTTTTT. Translation gives CASSYSLGAGELFF.

V and J are TRBV6-5 and TRBJ1-6, with 8 bases identical to TRBD1. CDR1 is MNHEY, CDR2 SVGAGI, per germline. This CDR3 has 15 amino acids. Trimming cost V 6 bases and J 9 bases; bases outside gene matches: 10. The CDR3 region is CASRSQGGGVSPLHF. Written as DNA, the CDR3 is TGTGCCAGCAGATCACAGGGGGGGGGTGTTTCACCCCTCCACTTT.

This clone was seen only a few times. The chain carries TRBV7-8 and TRBJ2-5, with 10 positions matching TRBD2. The CDR3 consists of 16 residues. Per germline, CDR1 SGHVS and CDR2 FQNEAQ. V lost 2 bases, J lost 3 bases, and 6 bases stayed unmatched. The CDR3 is CASSLLTGLAEETQYF. The CDR3 DNA sequence: TGTGCCAGCAGCTTATTGACCGGACTAGCGGAAGAGACCCAGTACTTC.

The chain recombines TRBV5-1 with TRBJ2-3; TRBD2 matches at 13 bases. Germline CDR1 reads SGHRS; CDR2 reads YFSETQ. Unmatched junction bases numbered 7, after V lost 4 bases and J lost 2 bases. This CDR3 contains 17 residues. The CDR3 nucleotides are TGCGCCAGCAGCCCATCGACTAGCGGGGGGCCCACAGATACGCAGTATTTT. Its translation: CASSPSTSGGPTDTQYF.

The rearrangement links TRBV21-1 to TRBJ1-2. TRBV21-1 is flagged as a pseudogene. CDR3 length: 11 residues. The CDR3 is CASRKGYGYTF. CDR3 DNA sequence: TGTGCCAGCAGGAAGGGTTACGGCTACACCTTC.

The chain recombines TRBV28 with TRBJ2-7, with TRBD2 matching 9 bases. The CDR3 totals 15 residues. In germline, CDR1 is MDHEN, CDR2 SYDVKM. V gave up 1 base and J gave up 4 bases; unmatched junction bases: 5. CDR3 protein: CASSLYTSGPYEQYF. CDR3 sequence (DNA): TGTGCCAGCAGTTTATACACTAGCGGGCCATACGAGCAGTACTTC.

The chain has TRBV2 and TRBJ1-6, with D unresolved. The V end lost 3 bases, the J end lost 0 bases, and 6 bases lay between the germline ends. The germline V gene encodes CDR1 SNHLY and CDR2 FYNNEI. There are 15 residues in the CDR3. DNA of the CDR3: TGTGCCAGCAGTGACAGGAGCTCCTATAATTCACCCCTCCACTTT. It translates to CASSDRSSYNSPLHF. Filled out from reference TRBV2 and TRBJ1-6, the complete variable domain reads EPEVTQTPSHQVTQMGQEVILRCVPISNHLYFYWYRQILGQKVEFLVSFYNNEISEKSEIFDDQFSVERPDGSNFTLKIRSTKLEDSAMYFCASSDRSSYNSPLHFGNGTRLTVT.

J is TRBJ2-2 and V is TRBV7-9; D is possibly TRBD1 (7 bases). Between the trimmed V and J ends, which lost 8 bases and 10 bases, there was a span of 17 bases. This CDR3 is built from 13 residues. Germline assignment: CDR1 SEHNR and CDR2 FQNEAQ (reference sequence). CDR3 nucleotide sequence: TGTGCCAGCCTCGGAGGGGGCTTGGAGGAGCTGTTTTTT. It specifies CASLGGGLEELFF. Using reference TRBV7-9 and TRBJ2-2 for the parts outside the CDR3, the full variable domain is DTGVSQNPRHKITKRGQNVTFRCDPISEHNRLYWYRQTLGQGPEFLTYFQNEAQLEKSRLLSDRFSAERPKGSFSTLEIQRTEQGDSAMYLCASLGGGLEELFFGEGSRLTVL.

V gene TRBV13 combines with J gene TRBJ2-5, with D hard to call. With 5 bases removed from V and 2 bases from J, the gap between germline ends came to 9 bases. Germline lookup yields CDR1 PRHDT and CDR2 FYEKMQ (reference sequence). This CDR3 spans 13 amino acids. CDR3 loop: CASSGNPQETQYF. As DNA, the CDR3 is TGTGCCAGCAGCGGGAACCCGCAAGAGACCCAGTACTTC.

The gene calls are TRBV29-1 and TRBJ2-3; tentative D call: TRBD2 (5 bases). V was pared by 3 bases and J by 1 base, with 8 bases between. The CDR3 contains 13 residues. Germline values: CDR1 SQVTM, CDR2 ANQGSEA. This CDR3 reads CSVDRTGTDTQYF. In nucleotides, the CDR3 is TGCAGCGTTGATAGGACTGGCACAGATACGCAGTATTTT.

V usage is TRBV27 and J usage is TRBJ1-2; a possible D gene is TRBD1 (6 bases). The CDR3 consists of 14 residues. The ends were cut back, 6 bases at V and 2 bases at J, with 13 bases in the middle. CDR1 is MNHEY, CDR2 SMNVEV, per germline (reference sequence). In DNA form, the CDR3 reads TGTGCCAGCAGCAGGTGGGGGGGCAACTATGGCTACACCTTC. It encodes CASSRWGGNYGYTF.

As to this clone: The same CDR3 is also encoded by other DNA sequences in this sample. V usage is TRBV19 and J usage is TRBJ2-5, with D perhaps matching TRBD1 (5 bases). Per the germline V gene, CDR1 is LNHDA and CDR2 is SQIVND (reference sequence). V lost 3 bases, J lost 4 bases, and 9 bases lay in between. There are 13 residues in the CDR3. The CDR3 spells CASSMGRAETQYF. The CDR3 DNA follows: TGTGCCAGTAGTATGGGCAGGGCAGAGACCCAGTACTTC.

The gene calls are TRBV30 and TRBJ1-1, with 7 bases lining up with TRBD1. The germline V gene encodes CDR1 GTSNPN and CDR2 SVGIG (reference sequence). V lost 1 base, J lost 4 bases, and 9 bases stayed unmatched. This CDR3 contains 15 residues. The CDR3 here is CAWSDPRQGFTEAFF. DNA of the CDR3: TGTGCCTGGAGTGACCCCAGACAGGGTTTCACTGAAGCTTTCTTT.

The rearrangement joins TRBV11-2 to TRBJ1-1; maybe TRBD1 (5 bases). CDR3 length: 13 residues. Deletions cut 8 bases from V and 1 base from J, with 11 bases between. Germline CDR1 SGHAT, CDR2 FQNNGV. CDR3 protein: CASGYDRNTEAFF. DNA for the CDR3: TGTGCCAGCGGGTACGACAGGAACACTGAAGCTTTCTTT.

The chain has TRBV4-1 and TRBJ1-2; possible D gene TRBD1, 6 bases. The germline gives CDR1 MGHRA, CDR2 YSYEKL. V was cut by 4 bases and J by 2 bases, with 14 bases left in between. CDR3 size: 15 residues. In DNA, the CDR3 is TGCGCCAGCAGCCTAGTAACAGGGAACAACTATGGCTACACCTTC. Translated: CASSLVTGNNYGYTF.

The rearrangement joins TRBV5-1 to TRBJ1-1; TRBD1 agrees at 7 bases. This CDR3 region has 14 residues. Per germline, CDR1 SGHRS and CDR2 YFSETQ. After removal of 2 bases from V and 11 bases from J, the junction contained 12 bases not matched to a gene. The CDR3 bases are TGCGCCAGCAGCTTAGGAGACAGGGTGGGATTGGCTTTCTTT. This gives the protein CASSLGDRVGLAFF. The whole variable domain, filled in from reference TRBV5-1 and TRBJ1-1, reads KAGVTQTPRYLIKTRGQQVTLSCSPISGHRSVSWYQQTPGQGLQFLFEYFSETQRNKGNFPGRFSGRQFSNSRSEMNVSTLELGDSALYLCASSLGDRVGLAFFGQGTRLTVV.

The genes are TRBV29-1 and TRBJ2-5; 7 nucleotides agree with TRBD1. Germline CDR1 and CDR2: SQVTM and ANQGSEA. The CDR3 covers 14 residues. Trimming removed 7 bases from V and 3 bases from J; junction bases left unmatched: 11. CDR3 sequence: CSAPIPDREETQYF. The CDR3 coding sequence is TGCAGCGCCCCAATCCCCGACAGGGAAGAGACCCAGTACTTC. The full variable domain, its missing parts supplied by reference TRBV29-1 and TRBJ2-5, is SAVISQKPSRDICQRGTSLTIQCQVDSQVTMMFWYRQQPGQSLTLIATANQGSEATYESGFVIDKFPISRPNLTFSTLTVSNMSPEDSSIYLCSAPIPDREETQYFGPGTRLLVL.